This TCR beta chain was sequenced in a study of T cell repertoires in cytomegalovirus infection. Study summary: Shared public TCR beta signatures pointed to both CMV infection and a matching HLA type. Study findings and constraints: In two of eight donors, the top clonotype was HLA-C-restricted CMV-specific. Carriers of CMV plus the relevant HLA were identified by cumulative public TCR beta family frequency.

Note on this clonotype: Antigen unknown.

TCRdb re-analysed the reads in MiXCR, keeping a single row per CDR3 protein. The sample consists of 200,000 to 300,000 distinct CDR3 sequences, approximately 13% of them appearing once. Per the germline V gene, CDR1 is SGHRS and CDR2 is YFSETQ. There are 17 residues in the CDR3. V lost 2 bases to trimming and J lost 5 bases; unmatched junction nucleotides: 11. The origin of this receptor is a human donor in good health (CMV status not recorded). Some clones in this sample may be carry-over from other donors' samples. The chain has TRBV5-1 and TRBJ2-5; 11 positions agree with TRBD1. Sequencing was performed on PBMCs. The CDR3 nucleotides are TGCGCCAGCAGCTTTCAAACGGGACAGGGGGTTGGCGAGACCCAGTACTTC. Its protein is CASSFQTGQGVGETQYF.